The 30 T cell receptor beta chains given below trace back to one sample, sequenced in a study of blood T cells in healthy people across ages. The second PCR ran roughly 6 to 11 cycles with a sample-barcoded 5' primer and J-beta primers. TCRdb reanalysed the 5' RACE reads using MiXCR and keeps one entry per CDR3 protein. The sample lists around 850,000 distinct CDR3 sequences, 30% to 45% occurring once. Sequenced input: blood. These receptors came from a man younger than 30 in good health.

The chain is built from TRBV12-3 or TRBV12-4 and TRBJ1-2, with D perhaps TRBD1 (5 bases). Trimming cost V 0 bases and J 4 bases, with 9 bases left between them. The CDR3 sequence is 14 residues long. The CDR3 spells CASSLAQGTYGYTF. In DNA, the CDR3 is TGTGCCAGCAGTTTAGCTCAGGGCACCTATGGCTACACCTTC.

A word on this clonotype: Just one base apart from a much larger clone, this may be a read error. CDR3 loop: CATADRAHGYTF. The CDR3 DNA reads TGTGCCACTGCGGACAGAGCCCATGGCTACACCTTC. The chain recombines TRBV2 with TRBJ1-2, with D maybe TRBD1 (6 bases). The CDR3 has 12 residues. CDR1 SNHLY and CDR2 FYNNEI come from the germline V gene. The V gene lost 10 bases and the J gene lost 6 bases, with 15 bases spanning the gap.

Remarks on this clonotype: This clone may be a read error of a much larger clone one base away. The genes are TRBV12-3 or TRBV12-4 and TRBJ2-1, with a tentative D call TRBD1 (5 bases). The CDR3 consists of 12 residues. CDR3 nucleotide sequence: TGTGCCTGCAGCCCAGACAGTGATGAGCAGTTCTTC. Protein product: CACSPDSDEQFF.

This clonotype appeared a few times. The CDR3 region is CASSQDRSAYGYTF. The CDR3, as DNA: TGCGCCAGCAGCCAAGACAGATCGGCCTATGGCTACACCTTC. V and J are TRBV4-1 and TRBJ1-2; no clear D gene. CDR1 is MGHRA, CDR2 YSYEKL, per germline. This CDR3 comprises 14 residues. Trimming cost V 0 bases and J 4 bases, with 9 bases left between them.

A remark on this clonotype: With a much larger clone just one base away, this may be a read error. The CDR3 loop reads CASSRAAQGTGETQFF. The CDR3, as DNA: TGTGCCAGCAGCCGAGCAGCACAGGGAACAGGAGAGACCCAGTTCTTC. The chain couples TRBV11-2 to TRBJ2-1; a possible D gene is TRBD1 (6 bases). The CDR3 runs to 16 residues. With 5 bases removed from V and 13 bases from J, the gap between germline ends came to 27 bases. Germline V gene sequence: CDR1 SGHAT, CDR2 FQNNGV.

Turning to this clonotype: A much larger clone differs by one base, so this may be a read error. This chain uses TRBV4-3 with TRBJ2-1, with D possibly being TRBD2 (5 bases). V was pared by 3 bases and J by 10 bases, with 10 bases between. The CDR3 extends over 12 amino acids. The germline V gene has CDR1 LGHNA and CDR2 YSLEER. DNA for the CDR3: TGCGCCAGCAGCCACACCGGGGTCGAGCAGTTCTTC. It is translated as CASSHTGVEQFF.

This chain uses TRBV7-2 with TRBJ1-2; the D is unclear. V dropped 3 bases and J dropped 0 bases, with 17 bases sitting between them. Germline V gives CDR1 SGHTA, CDR2 FQGNSA. The CDR3 runs to 17 residues. In DNA form, the CDR3 reads TGTGCCAGCAGCTTCAGCGGAACCAGGAGTGCTAACTATGGCTACACCTTC. Its protein is CASSFSGTRSANYGYTF.

Many counts were recorded for this clonotype. The CDR3 DNA sequence: TGTGCCAGCAGCCCGGGAAACATTCAGTACTTC. As protein: CASSPGNIQYF. This sequence joins TRBV7-2 and TRBJ2-4; no reliable D call. V lost 5 bases to trimming and J lost 6 bases, with 5 bases between them. The CDR3 loop spans 11 amino acids. Germline V gene lookup returns CDR1 SGHTA and CDR2 FQGNSA.

This clonotype was seen a few times. The chain uses TRBV7-2 and TRBJ1-1; the D is unclear. The CDR3 extends over 14 amino acids. With 4 bases removed from V and 0 bases from J, the gap between germline ends came to 9 bases. Germline V gene sequence: CDR1 SGHTA, CDR2 FQGNSA. The CDR3 protein is CASSSEILNTEAFF. In nucleotides, the CDR3 is TGTGCCAGCAGCTCAGAGATACTGAACACTGAAGCTTTCTTT.

This CDR3 reads CSVSRTDYNYGYTF. CDR3 DNA sequence: TGCAGTGTTAGCAGGACAGACTATAACTATGGCTACACCTTC. The chain uses TRBV20-1 and TRBJ1-2; possibly TRBD1 for D (6 bases). The germline gives CDR1 DFQATT, CDR2 SNEGSKA (reference sequence). V lost 7 bases and J lost 1, with 16 bases in between. The CDR3 length is 14 residues.

The chain uses TRBV28 and TRBJ2-7, with D possibly matching TRBD2 (6 bases). CDR3 length equals 14 residues. Trimming removed 2 bases at V and 2 bases at J, with 10 bases between. Germline values: CDR1 MDHEN, CDR2 SYDVKM. As DNA, the CDR3 is TGTGCCAGCAGTTTAAAGGACTACACCTACGAGCAGTACTTC. It is translated as CASSLKDYTYEQYF.

This CDR3 reads CASSADSSGANVLTF. The CDR3 coding sequence is TGTGCCAGCAGTGCCGACAGCTCTGGGGCCAACGTCCTGACTTTC. V usage is TRBV12-3 or TRBV12-4 and J usage is TRBJ2-6, with a tentative D call TRBD1 (5 bases). The CDR3 extends over 15 amino acids. Trimming removed 5 bases at V and 0 bases at J, with 8 bases between.

In this sample, this clonotype turned up a few times. The J gene is TRBJ1-5, the V gene TRBV7-2; tentatively, D is TRBD1 (6 bases). The CDR3 is 17 residues long. V lost 1 base to trimming and J lost 5 bases, with 18 bases between them. The V gene's germline CDR1 is SGHTA and CDR2 FQGNSA. Written as DNA, the CDR3 is TGTGCCAGCAGCTTAGGGGTCAAGGGGGGGCGCGATCAGCCCCAGCATTTT. Protein sequence: CASSLGVKGGRDQPQHF. Supplemented by reference TRBV7-2 and TRBJ1-5, the full variable domain reads GAGVSQSPSNKVTEKGKDVELRCDPISGHTALYWYRQSLGQGLEFLIYFQGNSAPDKSGLPSDRFSAERTGGSVSTLTIQRTQQEDSAVYLCASSLGVKGGRDQPQHFGDGTRLSIL.

This clonotype was found many times. V usage is TRBV27 and J usage is TRBJ2-7; possibly TRBD1 for D (6 bases). V shed 3 bases and J shed 5 bases, with 11 bases lying between them. CDR3 length: 13 amino acids. CDR1 is MNHEY, CDR2 SMNVEV, per germline (reference sequence). CDR3 in DNA: TGTGCCAGCAGTTTTGCAGGGGCGGACGAGCAGTACTTC. Protein product: CASSFAGADEQYF.

V gene TRBV12-3 or TRBV12-4 combines with J gene TRBJ1-2; a weak D match, TRBD1 (6 bases). Trimming removed 5 bases from V and 3 bases from J, with 13 bases in between. This CDR3 is 14 amino acids long. The CDR3 DNA sequence: TGTGCCAGCAGTGCCCCAGGGGCCTACTATGGCTACACCTTC. Translated: CASSAPGAYYGYTF.

The chain carries TRBV7-2 and TRBJ1-2; D is ambiguous. CDR3 length equals 13 residues. Trimming took 4 bases from V and 4 from J, leaving 10 bases between them. The germline V gene encodes CDR1 SGHTA and CDR2 FQGNSA. This chain's CDR3 is CASSSPLLYGYTF. Here the CDR3 DNA reads TGTGCCAGCAGCTCACCCCTCCTCTATGGCTACACCTTC.

This chain uses TRBV2 with TRBJ2-5; weak D call: TRBD2 (5 bases). The CDR3 has 14 residues. The germline V gene has CDR1 SNHLY and CDR2 FYNNEI. Trimming took 2 bases from V and 11 from J, leaving 18 bases between them. The CDR3 region is CASSELGRDNEQYF. The CDR3 DNA reads as TGTGCCAGCAGTGAATTGGGGAGAGACAATGAGCAGTACTTC.

Ten or more counts support this clonotype. V gene TRBV12-3 or TRBV12-4 combines with J gene TRBJ1-2, with TRBD1 matching over 9 bases. This CDR3 region has 14 residues. Germline trimming cut 6 bases from V and 4 bases from J; bases unmatched to any gene: 6. This CDR3 reads CASSVGGQGYGYTF. The CDR3 region has the DNA TGTGCCAGCAGCGTAGGGGGACAGGGCTATGGCTACACCTTC.

This clonotype was picked up many times. The rearrangement joins TRBV12-3 or TRBV12-4 to TRBJ2-1, with D perhaps matching TRBD1 (6 bases). The CDR3 loop spans 17 amino acids. V dropped 5 bases and J dropped 6 bases, with 23 bases sitting between them. The CDR3 loop reads CASSPHRDTLARNEQFF. The CDR3 DNA reads as TGTGCCAGCAGTCCGCACCGGGACACCCTAGCCCGCAATGAGCAGTTCTTC.

J is TRBJ2-1 and V is TRBV12-3 or TRBV12-4, with D maybe TRBD2 (7 bases). This CDR3 region has 14 residues. Trimming shortened V by 7 bases and J by 4 bases, and 14 bases separated the two germline ends. CDR3 coding DNA: TGTGCCAGCATTCGCGGGGGCCTATACAATGAGCAGTTCTTC. It yields the protein CASIRGGLYNEQFF.

The CDR3 is CASTGPGRNTGELFF. The CDR3 coding sequence is TGTGCCAGCACCGGGCCAGGGCGGAACACCGGGGAGCTGTTTTTT. The chain uses TRBV7-2 and TRBJ2-2; tentative D call: TRBD1 (5 bases). CDR3 size: 15 residues. Trimming left V 7 bases short and J 1 base short, with 13 bases between. Germline V CDR1 and CDR2: SGHTA, FQGNSA. Complete variable domain (other parts from reference TRBV7-2 and TRBJ2-2): GAGVSQSPSNKVTEKGKDVELRCDPISGHTALYWYRQSLGQGLEFLIYFQGNSAPDKSGLPSDRFSAERTGGSVSTLTIQRTQQEDSAVYLCASTGPGRNTGELFFGEGSRLTVL.

The V and J genes are TRBV4-2 and TRBJ2-7; 8 bases align to TRBD2. CDR3 size: 15 residues. The J segment lost 7 bases and the V segment lost 7 bases, leaving 15 bases of the junction unmatched. Germline CDR1 is LGHNA and CDR2 is YNFKEQ. CDR3: CASTPLAGIINEQYF. The CDR3 DNA reads TGTGCCAGCACCCCATTAGCGGGGATAATCAATGAGCAGTACTTC.

This clonotype was detected many times. The chain recombines TRBV5-1 with TRBJ1-5; possibly TRBD1 for D (6 bases). Germline CDR1 reads SGHRS; CDR2 reads YFSETQ. CDR3 length: 16 amino acids. Trimming shortened V by 0 bases and J by 2 bases, and 12 bases separated the two germline ends. The CDR3 reads CASSLDGGGGNQPQHF. The CDR3 DNA follows: TGCGCCAGCAGCTTGGACGGAGGGGGGGGCAATCAGCCCCAGCATTTT.

This chain connects TRBV9 to TRBJ1-3; possibly TRBD1 for D (5 bases). This CDR3 has 15 amino acids. Per the germline V gene, CDR1 is SGDLS and CDR2 is YYNGEE. V was clipped by 3 bases and J by 0 bases, with 10 bases between them. The CDR3 spells CASSETVISGNTIYF. The CDR3 DNA follows: TGTGCCAGCAGCGAGACAGTGATCTCTGGAAACACCATATATTTT.

This sequence joins TRBV30 and TRBJ2-2; D tentatively reads TRBD1 or TRBD2 (5 bases each). This CDR3 is built from 16 residues. Germline loops: CDR1 GTSNPN, CDR2 SVGIG (reference sequence). The V gene lost 4 bases and the J gene lost 3 bases, with 18 bases spanning the gap. The CDR3 coding sequence is TGTGCCTGGAAGAGATTAAGGGACCTGGACACCGGGGAGCTGTTTTTT. Its translation: CAWKRLRDLDTGELFF.

This clonotype was seen repeatedly, ten times or more. The chain is built from TRBV7-8 and TRBJ2-7; D is ambiguous. The V gene lost 1 base and the J gene lost 4 bases, with 11 bases spanning the gap. Per the germline V gene, CDR1 is SGHVS and CDR2 is FQNEAQ. The CDR3 is made up of 14 amino acids. Here the CDR3 DNA reads TGTGCCAGCAGCTTAGGGGCAGCCTCATACGAGCAGTACTTC. Residues: CASSLGAASYEQYF.

This clonotype was found once. One end of the junction is discordant with germline, which a read error may explain. The V and J genes are TRBV7-2 and TRBJ1-1; 8 bases fit TRBD1. The V gene's germline CDR1 is SGHTA and CDR2 FQGNSA. The CDR3 totals 14 residues. CDR3 amino acids: CASSLDRVNTVAFF. The DNA of the CDR3 is TGTGCCAGCAGCCTGGACAGGGTGAACACTGTAGCTTTCTTT.

The chain has TRBV4-1 and TRBJ2-1; tentatively, D is TRBD1 or TRBD2 (5 bases each). V was trimmed by 4 bases and J by 8 bases, leaving 21 bases between them. Germline CDR1 reads MGHRA; CDR2 reads YSYEKL. There are 16 residues in the CDR3. The chain's CDR3 is CASSPGTGTLRDEQFF. CDR3 nucleotides: TGCGCCAGCAGCCCCGGGACGGGAACCCTCCGGGATGAGCAGTTCTTC.

This clonotype has just a few counts. The genes are TRBV27 and TRBJ1-2; no definite D call. In germline, CDR1 is MNHEY, CDR2 SMNVEV (reference sequence). Trimming pared 7 bases from V and 8 bases from J, leaving 20 bases between. The CDR3 contains 14 residues. The CDR3 is CASTANILTRGYTF. DNA of the CDR3: TGTGCCAGCACCGCAAACATCCTAACGAGGGGCTACACCTTC.

This clonotype was counted a few times. This chain uses TRBV20-1 with TRBJ2-6; 9 positions match TRBD1. This CDR3 comprises 17 residues. V gave up 2 bases and J gave up 3 bases; unmatched junction bases: 8. CDR1 DFQATT and CDR2 SNEGSKA come from the germline V gene (reference sequence). DNA for the CDR3: TGCAGTGCTAGACGGACAGGGGCCGGTAGTGGGGCCAACGTCCTGACTTTC. Translated: CSARRTGAGSGANVLTF.